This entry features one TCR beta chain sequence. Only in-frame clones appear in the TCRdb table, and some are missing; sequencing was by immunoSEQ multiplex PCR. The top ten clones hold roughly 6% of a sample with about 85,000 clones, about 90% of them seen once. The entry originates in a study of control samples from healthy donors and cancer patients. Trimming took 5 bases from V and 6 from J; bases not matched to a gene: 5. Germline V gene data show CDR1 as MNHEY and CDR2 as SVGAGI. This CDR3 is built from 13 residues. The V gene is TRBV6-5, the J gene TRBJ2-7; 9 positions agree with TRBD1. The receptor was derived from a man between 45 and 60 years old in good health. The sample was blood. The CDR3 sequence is CASSPGQGGEQYF. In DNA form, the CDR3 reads TGTGCCAGCAGTCCGGGACAGGGAGGCGAGCAGTACTTC.